The 27 T cell receptor beta chains below were found in one sample sequenced in a study of cytomegalovirus exposure and HLA in healthy donors. PCR amplification relied on 60 Vbeta primers (plus 13 Jbeta primers). This table comes from immunoSEQ multiplex PCR, and its TCRdb copy is limited to in-frame clones, with some not included. The sample yields 160,000 or so clones, 82% seen once. The sequencing input was PBMCs. Receptors were obtained from a woman aged 45-59 years in good health and CMV-seropositive.

The chain links TRBV5-1 to TRBJ2-2; maybe TRBD2 (5 bases). V lost 0 bases and J 9 bases, leaving 12 bases between the germline ends. This CDR3 comprises 14 residues. CDR1 is SGHRS, CDR2 YFSETQ, per germline. The CDR3 DNA is TGCGCCAGCAGCTTGGGACTACCTGGGAGGGAGCTGTTTTTT. Translation gives CASSLGLPGRELFF.

This clone was seen a handful of times. This rearrangement joins TRBV10-3 to TRBJ1-6; possible D gene TRBD1, 6 bases. CDR3 length: 14 residues. Germline V gene lookup returns CDR1 ENHRY and CDR2 SYGVKD. V lost 4 bases to trimming and J lost 9 bases, with 13 bases between them. The CDR3 region is CAISGETGSSPLHF. CDR3 nucleotides: TGTGCCATCAGTGGCGAAACAGGGAGTTCACCCCTCCACTTT.

The chain carries TRBV6-5 and TRBJ1-1; D might be TRBD1 (6 bases). Trimming cost V 2 bases and J 8 bases, with 9 bases left between them. From germline, CDR1 is MNHEY and CDR2 SVGAGI. The CDR3 is made up of 12 amino acids. The CDR3 sequence: CASSYKGTEAFF. CDR3 DNA: TGTGCCAGCAGTTACAAGGGGACAGAAGCTTTCTTT.

The chain couples TRBV9 to TRBJ1-1; D is undetermined. Trimming removed 0 bases at V and 0 bases at J, with 9 bases between. CDR3 length: 15 residues. Germline V gene sequence: CDR1 SGDLS, CDR2 YYNGEE. The CDR3 nucleotides read TGTGCCAGCAGCGTAGGGGCCCCTATGAACACTGAAGCTTTCTTT. This sequence encodes CASSVGAPMNTEAFF.

The J gene is TRBJ1-6, the V gene TRBV28; 9 nucleotides agree with TRBD1. The CDR3 has 16 amino acids. Germline V lookup: CDR1 MDHEN, CDR2 SYDVKM. J lost 7 bases, V lost 2 bases, and 6 bases had no gene match. CDR3: CASSLHSGTGNSPLHF. The DNA for the CDR3 is TGTGCCAGCAGTTTACATTCCGGGACAGGGAATTCACCCCTCCACTTT.

The CDR3 region has the DNA TGTGCCAGCAGCCGGACAGGGAGGGACACTGAAGCTTTCTTT. Translated: CASSRTGRDTEAFF. J is TRBJ1-1 and V is TRBV11-2; 8 bases map to TRBD1. V was pared by 5 bases and J by 3 bases, with 5 bases of the junction left unmatched. Germline V lookup: CDR1 SGHAT, CDR2 FQNNGV. The CDR3 is 14 amino acids.

The chain joins TRBV7-9 to TRBJ2-3; D may be TRBD2 (7 bases). The CDR3 has 14 amino acids. V lost 1 base, J lost 5 bases, and 10 bases lay in between. Germline lookup yields CDR1 SEHNR and CDR2 FQNEAQ (reference sequence). The CDR3 region is CASSLGGGIDTQYF. CDR3 in DNA: TGTGCCAGCAGCTTAGGGGGGGGCATAGATACGCAGTATTTT.

The chain has TRBV23-1 and TRBJ2-3, with a weak D call TRBD1 (6 bases). TRBV23-1 is reported as an ORF; its role is uncertain. CDR3 length: 15 amino acids. The V gene lost 3 bases and the J gene lost 2 bases, with 12 bases spanning the gap. The CDR3 region is CASSHHDRFTDTQYF. In DNA form, the CDR3 reads TGCGCCAGCAGTCACCATGACAGGTTCACAGATACGCAGTATTTT.

This clone was recorded a few times. The chain carries TRBV4-3 and TRBJ1-1, with a possible D match to TRBD1 (6 bases). CDR3 length: 14 amino acids. V lost 7 bases to trimming and J lost 1 base, with 13 bases between them. CDR1 LGHNA and CDR2 YSLEER come from the germline V gene. CDR3 loop: CASTAKTGNTEAFF. In nucleotides, the CDR3 is TGCGCCAGCACCGCTAAGACAGGGAACACTGAAGCTTTCTTT.

The CDR3 is CASRNTGGRYEQYF. The CDR3 bases are TGTGCCAGCAGAAATACTGGGGGGAGGTACGAGCAGTACTTC. The chain combines TRBV2 with TRBJ2-7, with D possibly TRBD2 on 6 matching bases. The CDR3 has 14 residues. Germline V gene lookup returns CDR1 SNHLY and CDR2 FYNNEI. Trimming shortened V by 6 bases and J by 4 bases, and 16 bases separated the two germline ends.

The chain uses TRBV18 and TRBJ2-2; D might be TRBD1 (5 bases). The length of the CDR3 is 14 residues. The germline V and J ends were trimmed by 2 bases and 6 bases, with 10 bases remaining between them. Per germline, CDR1 KGHSH and CDR2 LQKENI. The chain's CDR3 is CASSPDLRAGELFF. Written as DNA, the CDR3 is TGTGCCAGCTCACCAGACCTCAGGGCCGGGGAGCTGTTTTTT.

The CDR3 protein is CASSSGHIYEQYF. In nucleotides, the CDR3 is TGTGCCAGCAGCTCGGGACATATTTACGAGCAGTACTTC. The chain joins TRBV5-6 to TRBJ2-7, with D possibly matching TRBD1 (6 bases). CDR1 is SGHDT, CDR2 YYEEEE, per germline. Trimming left V 3 bases short and J 4 bases short, with 11 bases between. The CDR3 is 13 amino acids.

CDR3 coding DNA: TGTGCCAGCAGCGTAGTAGGGACAGGGGTCCCTGGGGCCAACGTCCTGACTTTC. Encoded protein: CASSVVGTGVPGANVLTF. The V call is TRBV9, the J call TRBJ2-6; 10 positions match TRBD1. CDR3 length: 18 residues. V was pared by 0 bases and J by 2 bases, with 5 bases of the junction left unmatched. Looked up from germline, CDR1 is SGDLS and CDR2 is YYNGEE.

This clone was counted once. This chain connects TRBV6-6 to TRBJ1-1; 7 positions match TRBD1. J was trimmed by 3 bases and V by 4 bases; bases with no gene match: 8. Germline-derived CDR1 and CDR2 are MNHNY and SVGAGI (reference sequence). The length of the CDR3 is 15 residues. The CDR3 DNA follows: TGTGCCAGCAGTTCCAGACAGGGTCGCGACACTGAAGCTTTCTTT. Amino acid sequence: CASSSRQGRDTEAFF.

Only a few counts were recorded for this clone. This chain links TRBV12-5 with TRBJ2-1, with 11 bases identical to TRBD1. The CDR3 extends over 15 amino acids. J gave up 5 bases and V 7 bases, and 7 bases lay outside the gene matches. CDR1 and CDR2 (germline): LGHNT, FRNRAP. The CDR3 is CASAIGQGANNEQFF. CDR3 coding DNA: TGTGCTAGTGCCATTGGACAGGGGGCGAACAATGAGCAGTTCTTC.

This chain uses TRBV27 with TRBJ2-1; TRBD2 matches 7 bases. V lost 2 bases, J lost 1 base, and 5 bases stayed unmatched. The length of the CDR3 is 16 residues. Germline loops: CDR1 MNHEY, CDR2 SMNVEV (reference sequence). The CDR3 here is CASSLGPGGSYNEQFF. CDR3 coding DNA: TGTGCCAGCAGTTTAGGTCCCGGGGGGTCCTACAATGAGCAGTTCTTC.

This clone was counted a few times. The genes are TRBV10-3 and TRBJ2-7; D is possibly TRBD2 (6 bases). V dropped 8 bases and J dropped 2 bases, with 16 bases sitting between them. The germline CDR1 and CDR2 sequences are ENHRY and SYGVKD. The CDR3 covers 14 residues. CDR3 nucleotides: TGTGCCATCTCTCCGGGACTTTCAACCTACGAGCAGTACTTC. It translates to CAISPGLSTYEQYF.

CDR3 protein: CATSRGVTGGLETQYF. The CDR3, as DNA: TGTGCCACCAGCAGAGGGGTAACGGGGGGGCTGGAGACCCAGTACTTC. The chain is built from TRBV15 and TRBJ2-5; 8 bases agree with TRBD2. The CDR3 sequence is 16 residues long. Germline V gives CDR1 LNHNV, CDR2 YYDKDF (reference sequence). Losses at the gene ends were 1 base for V and 5 bases for J; bases not matched to a gene: 9.

This chain joins TRBV27 and TRBJ2-3; 7 nucleotides agree with TRBD2. V dropped 4 bases and J dropped 7; count of bases not matched to a gene: 2. The CDR3 loop spans 12 amino acids. The germline gives CDR1 MNHEY, CDR2 SMNVEV (reference sequence). CDR3 coding DNA: TGTGCCAGCAGTTACAGCGGGAATACGCAGTATTTT. Translating it yields CASSYSGNTQYF.

V and J are TRBV10-3 and TRBJ1-1, with TRBD1 identical over 7 bases. In germline, CDR1 is ENHRY, CDR2 SYGVKD. The CDR3 is 17 residues long. The V and J ends lost 0 bases and 0 bases, in that order; junction bases with no gene match: 7. CDR3 protein: CAISESRNRGMNTEAFF. CDR3 bases: TGTGCCATCAGTGAGTCGAGAAACAGGGGAATGAACACTGAAGCTTTCTTT.

A few counts support this clone. The chain carries TRBV7-6 and TRBJ2-7, with D unresolved. Germline values: CDR1 SGHVS, CDR2 FNYEAQ. The CDR3 extends over 13 amino acids. The germline V and J ends were trimmed by 5 bases and 2 bases, with 10 bases remaining between them. In DNA, the CDR3 is TGTGCCAGCAGCCCAAAATCAGCCTACGAGCAGTACTTC. Its translation is CASSPKSAYEQYF.

J is TRBJ1-3 and V is TRBV23-1; D not resolved. TRBV23-1 carries the ORF label, with uncertain function. Trimming removed 3 bases from V and 0 bases from J, with 9 bases in between. CDR3 length: 15 residues. The CDR3 region has the DNA TGCGCCAGCAGTCACTACAGAAGCTCTGGAAACACCATATATTTT. It yields the protein CASSHYRSSGNTIYF.

The chain employs TRBV6-6 and TRBJ2-3; 8 positions agree with TRBD2. The V segment lost 2 bases and the J segment 5 bases; nucleotides outside the gene matches: 3. CDR3 length: 14 amino acids. Per germline, CDR1 MNHNY and CDR2 SVGAGI (reference sequence). CDR3 DNA sequence: TGTGCCAGCAGTTACCGGGGGGGCCGAGATACGCAGTATTTT. This encodes CASSYRGGRDTQYF.

This clone was seen more than once but under ten times. This chain links TRBV29-1 with TRBJ1-2; TRBD1 is a possible D gene (5 bases). Germline assignment: CDR1 SQVTM and CDR2 ANQGSEA. The V and J ends lost 7 bases and 4 bases respectively, with 13 bases between them. The CDR3 sequence is 12 residues long. CDR3 protein: CSGGVGAYGYTF. The CDR3 nucleotides read TGCAGCGGGGGGGTAGGGGCCTATGGCTACACCTTC.

The J gene is TRBJ1-2, the V gene TRBV5-1; D might be TRBD1 (5 bases). The CDR3 is 13 amino acids. Germline V CDR1 and CDR2: SGHRS, YFSETQ. The V end lost 2 bases, the J end lost 4 bases, and 9 bases lay between the germline ends. The CDR3 protein is CASSFDSPYGYTF. The DNA for the CDR3 is TGCGCCAGCAGCTTCGACAGTCCCTATGGCTACACCTTC.

The chain uses TRBV25-1 and TRBJ1-1, with 7 bases lining up with TRBD1. V lost 8 bases to trimming and J lost 0 bases; unmatched junction nucleotides: 3. The CDR3 totals 13 residues. The germline V gene has CDR1 MGHDK and CDR2 SYGVNS. DNA of the CDR3: TGTGCCAGCCTGGGACAGCTGAACACTGAAGCTTTCTTT. Protein product: CASLGQLNTEAFF. The full variable domain, with the rest looked up from reference TRBV25-1 and TRBJ1-1, is EADIYQTPRYLVIGTGKKITLECSQTMGHDKMYWYQQDPGMELHLIHYSYGVNSTEKGDLSSESTVSRIRTEHFPLTLESARPSHTSQYLCASLGQLNTEAFFGQGTRLTVV.

In DNA, the CDR3 is TGTGCCAGTAGTCACCCCGTTGGGGGCACCTACGAGCAGTACTTC. Its translation: CASSHPVGGTYEQYF. The genes are TRBV19 and TRBJ2-7, with D possibly being TRBD1 (6 bases). The V gene lost 5 bases and the J gene lost 2 bases, with 16 bases spanning the gap. Germline V gives CDR1 LNHDA, CDR2 SQIVND (reference sequence). The CDR3 contains 15 residues. Full variable domain (outside the CDR3, taken from reference TRBV19 and TRBJ2-7): DGGITQSPKYLFRKEGQNVTLSCEQNLNHDAMYWYRQDPGQGLRLIYYSQIVNDFQKGDIAEGYSVSREKKESFPLTVTSAQKNPTAFYLCASSHPVGGTYEQYFGPGTRLTVT.